This is a list of T cell receptor beta chains from one sample in a study of breast tumors, draining lymph nodes, adjacent tissues. TCRdb recomputed calls from the multiplex PCR reads with MiXCR, one row per CDR3 protein. The sample shows 170,000 or so distinct CDR3 sequences, about 33% of them seen only once. What was sequenced was axillary lymph node tissue. Source of these receptors: a female donor with breast cancer. Some clones in this sample may be carry-over from other donors' samples. Both conserved end residues are part of each CDR3.

J,V,CDR3
TRBJ1-5,TRBV6-5,CASSTGQVQHF
TRBJ2-1,TRBV24-1,CATSVGQGGNEQFF
TRBJ1-1,TRBV11-2,CASSSAGTEAFF
TRBJ1-4,TRBV20-1,CSARDPGGGGEKLFF
TRBJ2-1,TRBV10-3,CAISESMGLAGGHNEQFF
TRBJ1-6,TRBV6-5,CASSYTRTGSPLHF
TRBJ2-7,TRBV7-9,CASSLSEAYEQYF
TRBJ1-2,TRBV6-5,CASSLTGERGYTF
TRBJ1-1,TRBV11-1,CASRTWNTEAFF
TRBJ2-2,TRBV18,CASSTGQRDTGELFF
TRBJ1-2,TRBV4-1,CASSGSRGYTF
TRBJ2-1,TRBV2,CASRETSPHYNEQFF
NA,TRBV12-3/TRBV12-4,CASSLEPGFGSPEAFF
TRBJ1-2,TRBV7-2,CASSFRAQGTFYGYTF
TRBJ2-1,TRBV18,CASSPPGGGNNEQFF
TRBJ2-5,TRBV11-2,CASSLALAGGVETQYF
TRBJ2-5,TRBV19,CASSMGIAWKETQYF
TRBJ1-6,TRBV6-2/TRBV6-3,CASSQRDSRYNSPLHF
TRBJ1-2,TRBV7-8,CASSLSGTGDGYTF
TRBJ2-5,TRBV11-3,CASSLGTSAGQETQYF
TRBJ2-5,TRBV7-8,CASTLASGGGRTQYF
TRBJ1-2,TRBV5-1,CASSPGARDNGYTF
TRBJ1-5,TRBV7-2,CASSLALAGGLRLAQHF
TRBJ2-7,TRBV2,CASVRDSQYSYEQYF
TRBJ2-3,TRBV9,CASSSRTSGTPSTDTQYF
TRBJ2-5,TRBV7-6,CASSRSPPGSSPQETQYF
TRBJ2-5,TRBV3-1,CASSQEVDVGTQYF
TRBJ1-2,TRBV6-5,CASSSGDRGPYGYTF
TRBJ2-3,TRBV29-1,CSVDSSGGTDTQYF
NA,TRBV5-4,CASSRGGGMNTEAFF
TRBJ2-3,TRBV7-3,CASSLREGGQGYTQYF
TRBJ2-6,TRBV27,CASRGTGGRSGANVLTF
TRBJ2-2,TRBV5-6,CASSLEGGELFF
TRBJ2-5,TRBV12-3/TRBV12-4,CASSFQGGAETQYF
TRBJ1-2,TRBV6-6,CASTSYPDTKEGGYTF
TRBJ1-3,TRBV10-3,CAIEGTGNTIYF
TRBJ2-1,TRBV6-5,CASTFPGLAGEEQFF
TRBJ1-5,TRBV19,CASAGTGTNEPQHF
TRBJ1-6,TRBV24-1,CATTVEQGGVLGSPLHF
TRBJ1-1,TRBV15,CATRRAFSGTEAFF
TRBJ2-5,TRBV25-1,CASSEFLGLGGRDQETQYF
TRBJ1-5,TRBV15,CATSRELLYEQPQHF
TRBJ1-2,TRBV10-3,CAISEGTGNYGYTF
TRBJ1-4,TRBV11-3,CASSLPGEKLFF
TRBJ2-7,TRBV10-3,CAISAGNRDGFHEQYF